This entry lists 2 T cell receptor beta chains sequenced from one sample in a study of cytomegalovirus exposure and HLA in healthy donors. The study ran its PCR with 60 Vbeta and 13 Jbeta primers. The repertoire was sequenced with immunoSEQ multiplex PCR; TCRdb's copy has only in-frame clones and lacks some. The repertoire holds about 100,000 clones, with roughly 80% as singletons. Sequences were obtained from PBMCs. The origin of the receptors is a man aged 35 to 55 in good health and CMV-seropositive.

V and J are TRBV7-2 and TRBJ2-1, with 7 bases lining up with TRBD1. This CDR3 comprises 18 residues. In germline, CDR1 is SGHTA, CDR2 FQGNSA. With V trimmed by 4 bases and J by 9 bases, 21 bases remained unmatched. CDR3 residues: CASSSTGQAVRGNPEQFF. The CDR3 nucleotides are TGTGCCAGCAGCTCTACCGGACAGGCGGTGAGGGGGAATCCTGAGCAGTTCTTC.

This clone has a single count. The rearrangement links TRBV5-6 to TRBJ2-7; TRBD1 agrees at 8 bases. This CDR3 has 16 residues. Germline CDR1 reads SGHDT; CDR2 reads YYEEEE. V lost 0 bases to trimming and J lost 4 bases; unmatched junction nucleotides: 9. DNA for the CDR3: TGTGCCAGCAGCTTGGGGGTCAGGGGGCTGTCGTACGAGCAGTACTTC. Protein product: CASSLGVRGLSYEQYF.